This is a list of T cell receptor beta chains from one sample in a study of blood T cell repertoires in COVID-19. Here immunoSEQ multiplex PCR was the method, and the copy in TCRdb shows in-frame clones only, minus some. The sample shows about 220,000 clones, roughly 79% of them seen only once. The sequenced material came from PBMCs or T cells enriched from blood (not recorded which). These receptors were taken from a middle-aged man who had recovered from COVID-19. The CDR3 runs from the conserved cysteine through the conserved F or W. The order of the fields is V gene, clone size, D gene, J gene, CDR3 protein, CDR3 DNA. The D gene is left open where the match is weak. Some rows have no size entry. The others give once, few or many, or a class for an expanded clone.

TRBV9	NA	NA	TRBJ2-7	CASSKTGPGEQYF	TGTGCCAGCAGCAAGACAGGTCCCGGCGAGCAGTACTTC
TRBV28	NA	NA	TRBJ2-7	CASSPSGGQGEQYF	TGTGCCAGCAGCCCTAGCGGGGGACAGGGCGAGCAGTACTTC
TRBV15	NA	TRBD2	TRBJ2-7	CATSRGLAGGEQYF	TGTGCCACCAGCAGAGGACTAGCGGGAGGCGAGCAGTACTTC
TRBV5-4	NA	NA	TRBJ2-3	CASSLPQRTDTQYF	TGTGCCAGCAGCTTGCCACAGCGCACAGATACGCAGTATTTT
TRBV4-2	NA	TRBD2	TRBJ2-7	CASSSRPPAGEYEQYF	TGTGCCAGCAGCTCCCGACCGCCAGCGGGAGAATACGAGCAGTACTTC
TRBV19	NA	NA	TRBJ2-7	CASSIAKRTYEQYF	TGTGCCAGTAGTATAGCCAAGAGGACCTACGAGCAGTACTTC
TRBV4-3	few	NA	TRBJ2-7	CASSQLKDIGRYEQYF	TGCGCCAGCAGCCAACTTAAGGACATCGGCCGCTACGAGCAGTACTTC
TRBV6-4	NA	NA	TRBJ2-3	CASSDKLADTQYF	TGTGCCAGCAGTGACAAGCTAGCGGATACGCAGTATTTT
TRBV11-2	NA	TRBD1	TRBJ2-2	CASIHSSTGPTGELFF	TGTGCCAGCATCCACTCATCGACAGGGCCCACCGGGGAGCTGTTTTTT
TRBV5-6	NA	TRBD1	TRBJ1-2	CASSPGQTYGYTF	TGTGCCAGCAGCCCGGGACAGACCTATGGCTACACCTTC
TRBV18	NA	NA	TRBJ2-7	CASSNQGLSYEQYF	TGTGCCAGCTCGAATCAGGGACTTTCCTACGAGCAGTACTTC
TRBV20-1	NA	NA	TRBJ1-2	CSARDNRVNYGYTF	TGCAGTGCTCGTGATAACCGAGTGAACTATGGCTACACCTTC
TRBV4-2	NA	TRBD2	TRBJ2-1	CASSQEGLAGGSEQFF	TGTGCCAGCAGCCAAGAGGGCCTAGCGGGGGGTTCTGAGCAGTTCTTC
TRBV7-2	NA	TRBD1	TRBJ1-1	CASSLYGTGGKTFF	TGTGCCAGCAGCTTATATGGGACAGGGGGCAAAACTTTCTTT
TRBV28	few	NA	TRBJ2-1	CASRDARRQFF	TGTGCCAGCAGGGATGCTAGACGGCAGTTCTTC
TRBV28	NA	NA	TRBJ1-1	CASSDSTEAFF	TGTGCCAGCAGTGACAGCACTGAAGCTTTCTTT
TRBV5-4	NA	TRBD1	TRBJ2-3	CASSSTGTDTQYF	TGTGCCAGCAGCTCGACAGGGACAGATACGCAGTATTTT
TRBV12-5	NA	TRBD1	TRBJ2-5	CASGPGTGGKETQYF	TGTGCTAGTGGTCCCGGGACAGGGGGTAAAGAGACCCAGTACTTC
TRBV5-1	NA	NA	TRBJ2-3	CASSLVVGGPTDTQYF	TGCGCCAGCAGCTTGGTTGTGGGAGGTCCCACAGATACGCAGTATTTT
TRBV7-6	NA	TRBD2	TRBJ2-2	CASTPVPSGSANTGELFF	TGTGCCAGCACCCCTGTCCCTAGCGGGAGCGCGAACACCGGGGAGCTGTTTTTT
TRBV9	NA	NA	TRBJ2-5	CASSVGGNQGLEETQYF	TGTGCCAGCAGCGTAGGAGGGAACCAAGGGTTGGAGGAGACCCAGTACTTC
TRBV4-1	NA	NA	TRBJ1-5	CASSQESGKNQPQHF	TGCGCCAGCAGCCAAGAATCCGGGAAAAATCAGCCCCAGCATTTT
TRBV30	NA	NA	TRBJ1-2	CALFPWTVLSGGYTF	TGTGCCTTGTTCCCATGGACTGTCCTATCGGGGGGCTACACCTTC
TRBV30	NA	NA	TRBJ1-6	CAWTWTDFNSPLHF	TGTGCCTGGACGTGGACAGATTTTAATTCACCCCTCCACTTT
TRBV7-9	once	NA	TRBJ2-7	CASSQLQGLKYEQYF	TGTGCCAGCAGCCAGCTACAGGGTTTGAAGTACGAGCAGTACTTC
TRBV3-1/TRBV3-2	NA	NA	TRBJ2-4	CASSHRTVGGSGNIQYF	TGTGCCAGCAGCCATCGTACCGTTGGCGGGTCTGGAAACATTCAGTACTTC
TRBV9	few	TRBD1	TRBJ1-1	CASRVIGGQNTEAFF	TGTGCCAGCCGGGTGATAGGGGGCCAGAACACTGAAGCTTTCTTT
TRBV19	NA	NA	TRBJ1-1	CASSGPGHDMNTEAFF	TGTGCCAGTAGTGGACCGGGACACGACATGAACACTGAAGCTTTCTTT
TRBV11-2	NA	TRBD1	TRBJ2-5	CASSPTGAPYF	TGTGCCAGCAGCCCCACAGGGGCACCGTACTTC
TRBV27	NA	NA	TRBJ2-3	CASTSRGFADTQYF	TGTGCCAGCACCTCCAGGGGCTTCGCAGATACGCAGTATTTT
TRBV7-3	NA	TRBD2	TRBJ2-2	CASSPLAGNTGELFF	TGTGCCAGCAGCCCACTAGCGGGGAACACCGGGGAGCTGTTTTTT
TRBV7-9	NA	TRBD1	TRBJ1-1	CASSSDRVPGMEAFF	TGTGCCAGCAGCTCGGACAGGGTCCCCGGGATGGAAGCTTTCTTT
TRBV5-1	NA	NA	TRBJ1-5	CASSLTGKSNQPQHF	TGCGCCAGCAGCTTGACAGGGAAAAGCAATCAGCCCCAGCATTTT
TRBV7-3	NA	TRBD2	TRBJ2-7	CASSLAGRAYEQYF	TGTGCCAGCAGCTTAGCGGGGAGGGCCTACGAGCAGTACTTC
TRBV4-2	NA	TRBD1	TRBJ2-3	CASSQRTGGTDTQYF	TGTGCCAGCAGCCAGAGGACAGGGGGGACAGATACGCAGTATTTT
TRBV7-8	NA	TRBD1	TRBJ1-2	CASSESGTGESGYTF	TGTGCCAGCAGCGAGTCCGGGACAGGGGAAAGTGGCTACACCTTC
TRBV29-1	NA	TRBD2	TRBJ2-1	CSVVGLAGGSYNEQFF	TGCAGCGTTGTAGGCCTAGCGGGAGGATCCTACAATGAGCAGTTCTTC
TRBV10-3	NA	TRBD1	TRBJ1-1	CATSGQGNTEAFF	TGTGCCACCTCGGGACAGGGGAACACTGAAGCTTTCTTT
TRBV5-1	NA	TRBD1	TRBJ1-1	CASSFAGGSRGTEAFF	TGCGCCAGCAGCTTCGCAGGGGGGTCTCGCGGCACTGAAGCTTTCTTT
TRBV2	NA	TRBD2	TRBJ2-1	CASSASGRAYNEQFF	TGTGCCAGCAGTGCTAGCGGGAGGGCTTACAATGAGCAGTTCTTC
TRBV6-2/TRBV6-3	NA	NA	TRBJ1-6	CASSRSSSPLHF	TGTGCCAGCAGCCGGAGTAGTTCACCCCTCCACTTT
TRBV5-1	NA	TRBD2	TRBJ2-1	CASSLEVAGAREQFF	TGCGCCAGCAGCTTGGAGGTAGCGGGAGCCCGTGAGCAGTTCTTC
TRBV5-5	NA	NA	TRBJ2-1	CASSQVLDYNEQFF	TGTGCCAGCAGCCAGGTATTAGACTACAATGAGCAGTTCTTC
TRBV3-1/TRBV3-2	NA	TRBD1	TRBJ2-7	CASSPLTGGEQYF	TGTGCCAGCAGCCCCCTGACAGGGGGAGAGCAGTACTTC
TRBV24-1	NA	TRBD1	TRBJ1-1	CATSDSTGLRTAFF	TGTGCCACCAGTGATTCGACAGGGCTCCGAACGGCTTTCTTT
TRBV7-8	NA	NA	TRBJ1-1	CASSFALDTEAFF	TGTGCCAGCAGCTTTGCGTTGGACACTGAAGCTTTCTTT
TRBV19	once	TRBD2	TRBJ2-5	CASSSGRIVRQETQYF	TGTGCCAGTTCTAGCGGGAGGATTGTGCGGCAAGAGACCCAGTACTTC
TRBV28	NA	NA	TRBJ1-1	CASSLRETEAFF	TGTGCCAGCAGTTTACGAGAAACTGAAGCTTTCTTT
TRBV10-3	NA	NA	TRBJ2-1	CAIRRAGDNEQFF	TGTGCCATCAGGAGGGCAGGGGACAATGAGCAGTTCTTC
TRBV10-2	NA	TRBD1	TRBJ2-1	CASSGTGKTNEQFF	TGCGCCAGCAGTGGGACAGGGAAGACCAATGAGCAGTTCTTC
TRBV9	NA	TRBD2	TRBJ2-3	CASSSPTSGSSDTQYF	TGTGCCAGCAGCAGCCCGACTAGCGGGAGTTCAGATACGCAGTATTTT
TRBV10-3	NA	NA	TRBJ2-2	CAISDSSTGELFF	TGTGCCATCAGTGACAGTTCCACCGGGGAGCTGTTTTTT
TRBV15	NA	NA	TRBJ2-5	CATSNRLGPGETQYF	TGTGCCACCAGCAACCGCTTGGGGCCGGGAGAGACCCAGTACTTC
TRBV4-3	once	NA	TRBJ1-2	CASSQVVSGGQRGYTF	TGCGCCAGCAGCCAAGTCGTATCGGGGGGCCAGCGCGGCTACACCTTC
TRBV7-3	few	NA	TRBJ1-5	CASSFRVHQPQHF	TGTGCCAGCAGCTTCAGGGTGCATCAGCCCCAGCATTTT
TRBV5-1	NA	TRBD2	TRBJ2-1	CASSSGTSGGVHEQFF	TGCGCCAGCAGCTCCGGGACTAGCGGGGGGGTCCATGAGCAGTTCTTC